Presented here are 12 T cell receptor beta chains from one specimen sequenced in a study of neurological immune-mediated disorders. TCRdb reanalysed the 5' RACE reads using MiXCR and keeps one entry per CDR3 protein. The data hold 87,000 or so distinct CDR3 sequences, with 3% to 4.5% observed a single time. The sequencing sample was made of PBMCs. These receptors all come from a woman aged 45 to 65 with multiple sclerosis.

This clonotype was counted many times. The chain is built from TRBV20-1 and TRBJ1-4, with D tentatively TRBD1 (5 bases). This CDR3 comprises 14 residues. CDR1 and CDR2 from the germline V gene are DFQATT and SNEGSKA (reference sequence). Trimming stripped 4 bases from V and 1 base from J, with 10 bases between. Here the CDR3 DNA reads TGCAGTGCTACCAGTGGGGGAACTAATGAAAAACTGTTTTTT. This translates into CSATSGGTNEKLFF.

This clonotype was observed at least ten times. The chain links TRBV7-2 to TRBJ1-2, with D perhaps matching TRBD1 (5 bases). The CDR3 loop spans 14 amino acids. V dropped 1 base and J dropped 2 bases, with 8 bases sitting between them. CDR1 SGHTA and CDR2 FQGNSA come from the germline V gene. The CDR3 region is CASSLGTQNYGYTF. The DNA for the CDR3 is TGTGCCAGCAGCTTAGGGACACAAAACTATGGCTACACCTTC.

This clonotype has ten or more counts. The J gene is TRBJ2-6, the V gene TRBV28; D is tentatively TRBD1 or TRBD2 (5 bases each). Trimming stripped 6 bases from V and 2 bases from J, with 8 bases between. The germline V gene encodes CDR1 MDHEN and CDR2 SYDVKM. The CDR3 sequence is 14 residues long. In nucleotides, the CDR3 is TGTGCCAGCAGGGGGGAGACTGGGGCCAACGTCCTGACTTTC. It encodes CASRGETGANVLTF.

This clonotype showed up many times. The rearrangement joins TRBV12-3 or TRBV12-4 to TRBJ2-1; D is undetermined. The CDR3 extends over 13 amino acids. V lost 7 bases to trimming and J lost 3 bases, with 10 bases between them. CDR3 nucleotides: TGTGCCAGCACCAAGGAAAGCTACAATGAGCAGTTCTTC. Protein sequence: CASTKESYNEQFF.

The sample holds a few counts of this clonotype. The chain combines TRBV7-2 with TRBJ2-7; 12 bases fit TRBD1. The CDR3 has 15 residues. The ends lost 7 bases at V and 4 bases at J; junction bases unmatched: 8. Germline V gene data show CDR1 as SGHTA and CDR2 as FQGNSA. CDR3 nucleotides: TGTGCCAGCACTGGGGGACAGGGGGCGGGGTACGAGCAGTACTTC. It codes for CASTGGQGAGYEQYF. The complete variable domain, with remaining parts taken from reference TRBV7-2 and TRBJ2-7, reads GAGVSQSPSNKVTEKGKDVELRCDPISGHTALYWYRQSLGQGLEFLIYFQGNSAPDKSGLPSDRFSAERTGGSVSTLTIQRTQQEDSAVYLCASTGGQGAGYEQYFGPGTRLTVT.

This clonotype was seen many times. V gene TRBV28 combines with J gene TRBJ2-3, with D uncertain. CDR1 is MDHEN and CDR2 is SYDVKM in the germline V gene. V dropped 2 bases and J dropped 2 bases, with 8 bases sitting between them. The CDR3 sequence is 14 residues long. The CDR3 here is CASSLMANTDTQYF. CDR3 sequence (DNA): TGTGCCAGCAGTTTAATGGCGAACACAGATACGCAGTATTTT.

This clonotype was counted ten times or more. The V gene is TRBV2, the J gene TRBJ2-3; D gene unclear. The ends were cut back, 6 bases at V and 6 bases at J, with 10 bases in the middle. This CDR3 is 12 amino acids long. In germline, CDR1 is SNHLY, CDR2 FYNNEI. The CDR3 DNA reads as TGTGCCAGCAGCGAGAACTGGGATACGCAGTATTTT. Translation gives CASSENWDTQYF.

This clonotype appeared many times. CDR3 amino acids: CASRSRHQETQYF. The CDR3 DNA sequence: TGTGCCAGCAGGAGCAGGCACCAAGAGACCCAGTACTTC. The rearrangement joins TRBV27 to TRBJ2-5; no definite D call. The V gene lost 6 bases and the J gene lost 0 bases, with 8 bases spanning the gap. CDR1 is MNHEY, CDR2 SMNVEV, per germline (reference sequence). The CDR3 is 13 amino acids.

This clonotype has ten or more counts. The chain recombines TRBV3-1 with TRBJ2-3; no clear D gene. The CDR3 is 15 amino acids. V lost 0 bases and J lost 2, with 9 bases in between. Germline CDR1 LGHDT, CDR2 YNNKEL (reference sequence). CDR3 coding DNA: TGTGCCAGCAGCCAAGATCCGGATCACACAGATACGCAGTATTTT. It codes for CASSQDPDHTDTQYF.

In the case of this clonotype: A much larger clone differs by one base, so this may be a read error. This chain uses TRBV27 with TRBJ2-1; TRBD1 matches at 10 bases. From germline, CDR1 is MNHEY and CDR2 SMNVEV (reference sequence). The CDR3 runs to 16 residues. V lost 10 bases and J lost 3; bases outside the gene matches: 12. The CDR3 DNA reads TGTGCCAACAATTACCGGACAGGGGGAAACTACAATGAGCAGTTCTTC. Amino acid sequence: CANNYRTGGNYNEQFF.

The sample holds many counts of this clonotype. The chain recombines TRBV3-1 with TRBJ2-2; D not certain. CDR1 is LGHDT and CDR2 is YNNKEL in the germline V gene (reference sequence). The V and J ends lost 4 bases and 6 bases respectively, with 3 bases between them. CDR3 length equals 11 residues. In nucleotides, the CDR3 is TGTGCCAGCAGCCTTGCCGGGGAGCTGTTTTTT. The encoded protein is CASSLAGELFF.

This clonotype was observed many times. The chain has TRBV5-6 and TRBJ2-5, with 10 bases lining up with TRBD2. J lost 5 bases, V lost 6 bases, and 7 bases had no gene match. Germline assignment: CDR1 SGHDT and CDR2 YYEEEE. The CDR3 contains 14 residues. The CDR3 DNA reads TGTGCCAGCAAAACGGGACTAGCGAGTGAGACCCAGTACTTC. The encoded protein is CASKTGLASETQYF. Full variable domain (outside the CDR3, taken from reference TRBV5-6 and TRBJ2-5): DAGVTQSPTHLIKTRGQQVTLRCSPKSGHDTVSWYQQALGQGPQFIFQYYEEEERQRGNFPDRFSGHQFPNYSSELNVNALLLGDSALYLCASKTGLASETQYFGPGTRLLVL.